This TCR beta chain was identified in a study of beta chain features in type 1 diabetes. Each of the sorted populations had a purity greater than 95%. CDR1 is MGHRA and CDR2 is YSYEKL in the germline V gene. With V trimmed by 0 bases and J by 3 bases, 5 bases remained unmatched. The CDR3 is 16 amino acids. Notes on the study in general: Whatever favoring of shorter templates PCR might show would apply equally to patients and controls.

Expressed TCRB transcripts were sequenced after all isolated RNA was converted to cDNA. Profiling relied on immunoSEQ multiplex PCR, and the TCRdb table lists in-frame clones only, not all of them. The table includes tens of thousands of clones, roughly 30% detected once. This clone was detected only a few times. Its antigen is undetermined. Distinct nucleotide sequences in the sample also encode this CDR3. Sequenced: stem cell memory CD4+ T cells from blood. The sequence derives from a woman under 30 in good health. The chain has TRBV4-1 and TRBJ1-2; 9 nucleotides agree with TRBD1. Here the CDR3 DNA reads TGCGCCAGCAGCCAAGATGGGGGACAGGGCTACTATGGCTACACCTTC. It codes for CASSQDGGQGYYGYTF.